The 15 T cell receptor beta chains given below trace back to one sample, sequenced in a study of blood T cell repertoires in COVID-19. TCRdb's table, derived via immunoSEQ multiplex PCR, lists solely in-frame clones and lacks some. The sample includes over 250,000 clones, 60% to 75% of them seen just once. Sequences were obtained from peripheral blood. The receptors were gathered from a woman of 80 years or more with acute or convalescent COVID-19.

Written as DNA, the CDR3 is TGTGCCAGCTCAAGCGATAGCGGGGATCCCTACGAGCAGTACTTC. Its protein product is CASSSDSGDPYEQYF. The rearrangement joins TRBV18 to TRBJ2-7; TRBD2 agrees at 8 bases. The CDR3 is 15 residues long. The germline CDR1 and CDR2 sequences are KGHSH and LQKENI. J lost 2 bases, V lost 5 bases, and 8 bases had no gene match.

This clone was seen a handful of times. The same CDR3 arises from other DNA sequences in this sample as well. The V call is TRBV5-1, the J call TRBJ2-2; D perhaps matches TRBD2 (5 bases). The germline V gene has CDR1 SGHRS and CDR2 YFSETQ. Trimming took off 0 bases at V and 3 bases at J, with 6 bases between the two ends. The CDR3 is 14 residues long. The DNA of the CDR3 is TGCGCCAGCAGCTTGGACGGGGACACCGGGGAGCTGTTTTTT. Translating gives CASSLDGDTGELFF.

The CDR3 region has the DNA TGTGCCAGTAGCCCAGGGGCCTACACCACCGGGGAGCTGTTTTTT. This encodes CASSPGAYTTGELFF. V gene TRBV19 combines with J gene TRBJ2-2, with a tentative D call TRBD1 (6 bases). The germline CDR1 and CDR2 sequences are LNHDA and SQIVND (reference sequence). Trimming took 6 bases from V and 4 from J, leaving 15 bases between them. This CDR3 spans 15 amino acids.

The V and J genes are TRBV7-2 and TRBJ2-1; D is ambiguous. The V end lost 0 bases, the J end lost 0 bases, and 12 bases lay between the germline ends. The CDR3 runs to 17 residues. Per the germline V gene, CDR1 is SGHTA and CDR2 is FQGNSA. The CDR3 here is CASSLAHLTSSYNEQFF. In nucleotides, the CDR3 is TGTGCCAGCAGCTTAGCGCATTTAACCAGCTCCTACAATGAGCAGTTCTTC.

The chain is built from TRBV3-1 (or the pseudogene TRBV3-2) and TRBJ2-1; D gene uncertain. Trimming stripped 0 bases from V and 1 base from J, with 13 bases between. CDR1 and CDR2 (germline): LGHDT, YNNKEL (reference sequence). The CDR3 runs 17 residues. CDR3 coding DNA: TGTGCCAGCAGCCAAGAAAACTTAAAATTTTCCTACAATGAGCAGTTCTTC. It specifies CASSQENLKFSYNEQFF.

This chain joins TRBV5-6 and TRBJ2-3; D may be TRBD2 (6 bases). This CDR3 is built from 16 residues. The ends were cut back, 2 bases at V and 1 base at J, with 14 bases in the middle. Germline CDR1 reads SGHDT; CDR2 reads YYEEEE. DNA for the CDR3: TGTGCCAGCAGCTTCGAGGGCCCTAGCGGCACAGATACGCAGTATTTT. It specifies CASSFEGPSGTDTQYF.

This clone was observed a few times. The rearrangement joins TRBV6-5 to TRBJ1-1, with TRBD1 identical over 9 bases. J gave up 10 bases and V 3 bases, and 6 bases lay outside the gene matches. Germline-derived CDR1 and CDR2 are MNHEY and SVGAGI. This CDR3 comprises 13 residues. CDR3: CASSYTGTGTAFF. The CDR3, as DNA: TGTGCCAGCAGTTATACCGGGACAGGGACAGCTTTCTTT.

This chain links TRBV7-2 with TRBJ1-5; possible D gene TRBD1, 6 bases. Trimming pared 5 bases from V and 2 bases from J, leaving 13 bases between. Germline CDR1 is SGHTA and CDR2 is FQGNSA. The CDR3 has 15 amino acids. The CDR3 DNA reads as TGTGCCAGCAGCGAACAGAAGGGGGGCAATCAGCCCCAGCATTTT. It codes for CASSEQKGGNQPQHF.

Here the CDR3 DNA reads TGTGCAAGTCGCTTTGACCGGAAGGGACAGGGGGCGTGGGGCTATGGCTACACCTTC. This sequence encodes CASRFDRKGQGAWGYGYTF. The chain combines TRBV12-2 with TRBJ1-2; the table's TRBD1 call for D was not verified on the DNA. TRBV12-2 is given as a pseudogene. The CDR3 length is 19 residues.

This chain links TRBV10-3 with TRBJ1-1; the match to TRBD1 covers 8 bases. The CDR3 loop spans 14 amino acids. Trimming cost V 3 bases and J 3 bases; bases outside gene matches: 3. Germline-derived CDR1 and CDR2 are ENHRY and SYGVKD. The DNA for the CDR3 is TGTGCCATCAGTGACCGACAGGGGTACACTGAAGCTTTCTTT. The encoded protein is CAISDRQGYTEAFF.

Ten or more counts support this clone. The V call is TRBV6-5, the J call TRBJ1-1; D is uncertain. The length of the CDR3 is 14 residues. The V gene's germline CDR1 is MNHEY and CDR2 SVGAGI. Trimming shortened V by 3 bases and J by 1 base, and 9 bases separated the two germline ends. The CDR3 sequence: CASSYGQGNTEAFF. The CDR3 nucleotides are TGTGCCAGCAGTTATGGGCAAGGGAACACTGAAGCTTTCTTT.

The V call is TRBV18, the J call TRBJ2-1, with 12 bases fitting TRBD2. The CDR3 has 16 residues. The junction had 7 bases not matched to a gene; V was cut back by 6 bases and J by 4 bases. The germline V gene has CDR1 KGHSH and CDR2 LQKENI. The CDR3 loop reads CASSRLAGEVYNEQFF. The DNA of the CDR3 is TGTGCCAGCTCCAGACTAGCGGGAGAAGTTTACAATGAGCAGTTCTTC.

This clone occurred a few times. This chain connects TRBV5-4 to TRBJ1-4; 9 bases match TRBD1. This CDR3 comprises 17 residues. Germline assignment: CDR1 SGHNT and CDR2 YYREEE (reference sequence). The ends lost 1 base at V and 1 base at J; junction bases unmatched: 5. The CDR3, as DNA: TGTGCCAGCAGCTTGATGGGACAGGGCGAAACTAATGAAAAACTGTTTTTT. This gives the protein CASSLMGQGETNEKLFF.

This clone occurred a few times. The genes are TRBV7-9 and TRBJ1-2; no reliable D call. Germline V gene sequence: CDR1 SEHNR, CDR2 FQNEAQ (reference sequence). The CDR3 runs 13 residues. V lost 1 base, J lost 4 bases, and 7 bases lay in between. DNA of the CDR3: TGTGCCAGCAGCTTAGGGGCTGCCTATGGCTACACCTTC. It translates to CASSLGAAYGYTF.

The chain carries TRBV2 and TRBJ2-1, with a tentative D call TRBD1 (6 bases). This CDR3 has 14 amino acids. Trimming removed 8 bases at V and 3 bases at J, with 14 bases between. The germline V gene encodes CDR1 SNHLY and CDR2 FYNNEI. CDR3 nucleotide sequence: TGTGCCAGCCTTATCGGGACAAACTACAATGAGCAGTTCTTC. Its protein product is CASLIGTNYNEQFF.